A single sample gave rise to the 29 T cell receptor beta chains below, sequenced in a study of shared clonotypes between healthy human individuals. TCRdb keeps only in-frame clones here, not all; method: immunoSEQ multiplex PCR. Here the sample spans some 1,100,000 clones, roughly 74% being singletons. The source material was memory CD4+ T cells from PBMCs. Noted subset: CD45RA-negative fraction. Receptors were obtained from a man between 18 and 35 years old in good health. Some clones in this sample may be carry-over from other donors' samples.

The rearrangement uses TRBV5-1 and TRBJ2-5; 15 bases align to TRBD2. Germline V gene data show CDR1 as SGHRS and CDR2 as YFSETQ. This CDR3 has 17 amino acids. The V and J ends lost 4 bases and 4 bases, in that order; junction bases with no gene match: 8. As DNA, the CDR3 is TGCGCCAGCAGCCACGGACTAGCGGGAGGGCCGCCAGAGACCCAGTACTTC. Translated, it gives CASSHGLAGGPPETQYF. Full variable domain (outside the CDR3, taken from reference TRBV5-1 and TRBJ2-5): KAGVTQTPRYLIKTRGQQVTLSCSPISGHRSVSWYQQTPGQGLQFLFEYFSETQRNKGNFPGRFSGRQFSNSRSEMNVSTLELGDSALYLCASSHGLAGGPPETQYFGPGTRLLVL.

The rearrangement links TRBV5-6 to TRBJ1-1; the D is unclear. V shed 2 bases and J shed 2 bases, with 13 bases lying between them. Germline CDR1 and CDR2: SGHDT and YYEEEE. CDR3 length equals 15 residues. The CDR3 sequence is CASSLYVRFNTEAFF. CDR3 nucleotide sequence: TGTGCCAGCAGCTTATACGTCAGATTTAACACTGAAGCTTTCTTT.

On this clone: The same CDR3 can be traced to other DNA sequences in this sample. The chain is built from TRBV18 and TRBJ2-7, with D tentatively TRBD1 (6 bases). This CDR3 comprises 14 residues. Germline V gives CDR1 KGHSH, CDR2 LQKENI. Trimming stripped 3 bases from V and 4 bases from J, with 13 bases between. This chain's CDR3 is CASSPAGVGYEQYF. In DNA form, the CDR3 reads TGTGCCAGCTCACCGGCAGGGGTGGGATACGAGCAGTACTTC.

V is TRBV9 and J is TRBJ2-3; D gene ambiguous. Germline V CDR1 and CDR2: SGDLS, YYNGEE. V shed 2 bases and J shed 0 bases, with 10 bases lying between them. This CDR3 contains 15 residues. CDR3: CASSVSAASTDTQYF. The CDR3 region has the DNA TGTGCCAGCAGCGTTTCGGCGGCTAGCACAGATACGCAGTATTTT. The variable domain in full, completed from reference TRBV9 and TRBJ2-3, reads DSGVTQTPKHLITATGQRVTLRCSPRSGDLSVYWYQQSLDQGLQFLIQYYNGEERAKGNILERFSAQQFPDLHSELNLSSLELGDSALYFCASSVSAASTDTQYFGPGTRLTVL.

The chain employs TRBV28 and TRBJ1-3, with a possible D match to TRBD1 (5 bases). This CDR3 has 15 residues. Germline CDR1 MDHEN, CDR2 SYDVKM. V lost 4 bases, J lost 0 bases, and 10 bases lay in between. The DNA of the CDR3 is TGTGCCAGCAGTTCCCTGACAGTCTCTGGAAACACCATATATTTT. It codes for CASSSLTVSGNTIYF.

This rearrangement joins TRBV29-1 to TRBJ1-4; D may be TRBD1 (5 bases). Per the germline V gene, CDR1 is SQVTM and CDR2 is ANQGSEA. The CDR3 length is 16 residues. With 4 bases removed from V and 2 bases from J, the gap between germline ends came to 17 bases. DNA for the CDR3: TGCAGCGTTGCCCCCTGGGAGGGGACTACTAATGAAAAACTGTTTTTT. Protein product: CSVAPWEGTTNEKLFF. The full variable domain, its missing parts supplied by reference TRBV29-1 and TRBJ1-4, is SAVISQKPSRDICQRGTSLTIQCQVDSQVTMMFWYRQQPGQSLTLIATANQGSEATYESGFVIDKFPISRPNLTFSTLTVSNMSPEDSSIYLCSVAPWEGTTNEKLFFGSGTQLSVL.

The genes are TRBV7-6 and TRBJ2-5; D is undetermined. The CDR3 runs 11 residues. Trimming removed 8 bases at V and 3 bases at J, with 7 bases between. Germline CDR1 SGHVS, CDR2 FNYEAQ. CDR3 sequence (DNA): TGTGCCAGCGCAGAAGAAGAGACCCAGTACTTC. Its translation is CASAEEETQYF.

The V gene is TRBV27, the J gene TRBJ1-2; D is possibly TRBD1 (5 bases). V gave up 5 bases and J gave up 3 bases, with 16 bases separating them. CDR3 size: 15 residues. CDR1 is MNHEY, CDR2 SMNVEV, per germline (reference sequence). The CDR3 region is CASSLKGRGDYGYTF. The CDR3 region has the DNA TGTGCCAGCAGTCTCAAGGGGAGGGGCGACTATGGCTACACCTTC.

With regard to this clone: Other DNA sequences in this sample translate to the same CDR3. The chain is built from TRBV5-1 and TRBJ2-3, with 7 bases lining up with TRBD1. Germline V lookup: CDR1 SGHRS, CDR2 YFSETQ. This CDR3 comprises 14 residues. J lost 3 bases, V lost 2 bases, and 3 bases had no gene match. The CDR3 region has the DNA TGCGCCAGCAGCTTTGGGGACAGTACAGATACGCAGTATTTT. Protein sequence: CASSFGDSTDTQYF.

V and J are TRBV28 and TRBJ2-7, with D possibly matching TRBD1 (6 bases). CDR1 MDHEN and CDR2 SYDVKM come from the germline V gene. The CDR3 length is 15 residues. Deletions cut 4 bases from V and 0 bases from J, with 13 bases between. CDR3 loop: CASSSFSRGSYEQYF. The CDR3 coding sequence is TGTGCCAGCAGTTCGTTTAGCAGGGGCTCCTACGAGCAGTACTTC.

This chain joins TRBV10-3 and TRBJ2-5, with D possibly being TRBD1 (5 bases). Trimming removed 2 bases from V and 4 bases from J, with 8 bases in between. The CDR3 runs 13 residues. The germline V gene has CDR1 ENHRY and CDR2 SYGVKD. CDR3 sequence reads: CAISERGTETQYF. CDR3 coding DNA: TGTGCCATCAGTGAGAGGGGTACAGAGACCCAGTACTTC.

The genes are TRBV28 and TRBJ1-2; D remains unclear. The CDR3 contains 14 residues. Looked up from germline, CDR1 is MDHEN and CDR2 is SYDVKM. Trimming stripped 2 bases from V and 7 bases from J, with 14 bases between. This CDR3 is CASSLPLGLGGYTF. In DNA, the CDR3 is TGTGCCAGCAGTTTACCCCTCGGGTTGGGTGGCTACACCTTC.

V and J are TRBV7-2 and TRBJ1-5, with TRBD1 identical over 9 bases. The CDR3 extends over 14 amino acids. Germline V gene data show CDR1 as SGHTA and CDR2 as FQGNSA. V dropped 6 bases and J dropped 6; count of bases not matched to a gene: 6. The CDR3 nucleotides read TGTGCCAGCAGTATGGACAGGGGAGTTCAGCCCCAGCATTTT. This sequence encodes CASSMDRGVQPQHF.

The J gene is TRBJ2-7, the V gene TRBV4-2; the D gene could be TRBD1 or TRBD2 (6 bases each). This CDR3 is built from 16 residues. V lost 4 bases and J 0 bases, leaving 16 bases between the germline ends. CDR1 is LGHNA and CDR2 is YNFKEQ in the germline V gene. The CDR3 loop is CASSPPYRGPSYEQYF. The CDR3 DNA reads TGTGCCAGCAGCCCTCCTTATCGGGGGCCCTCCTACGAGCAGTACTTC.

In regard to this clone: This may be a read error: a much more frequent sequence differs by one nucleotide. This CDR3 is also generated by other DNA sequences in the sample. The rearrangement links TRBV20-1 to TRBJ2-1, with TRBD2 identical over 9 bases. V trimming: 6 bases; J trimming: 13 bases; junction bases outside the gene matches: 7. Germline CDR1 and CDR2: DFQATT and SNEGSKA (reference sequence). The CDR3 spans 11 residues. CDR3 residues: CSASTSGGQFF. In DNA, the CDR3 is TGCAGTGCGTCGACTAGCGGAGGACAGTTCTTC.

The chain carries TRBV28 and TRBJ1-5; tentatively, D is TRBD1 (6 bases). The CDR3 extends over 15 amino acids. V dropped 5 bases and J dropped 1 base, with 12 bases sitting between them. The germline V gene encodes CDR1 MDHEN and CDR2 SYDVKM. CDR3 amino acids: CASSVTGPSNQPQHF. CDR3 coding DNA: TGTGCCAGCAGTGTGACAGGTCCGAGCAATCAGCCCCAGCATTTT.

The chain is built from TRBV5-6 and TRBJ2-7; 8 bases agree with TRBD1. V trimming: 7 bases; J trimming: 2 bases; junction bases outside the gene matches: 8. The CDR3 is 14 residues long. The germline V gene has CDR1 SGHDT and CDR2 YYEEEE. The CDR3 reads CASRRQGFPYEQYF. The DNA for the CDR3 is TGTGCCAGCCGACGACAGGGGTTTCCCTACGAGCAGTACTTC.

This chain joins TRBV15 and TRBJ2-7; a weak D match, TRBD1 (6 bases). V lost 0 bases and J 3 bases, leaving 18 bases between the germline ends. The CDR3 spans 17 residues. CDR1 is LNHNV and CDR2 is YYDKDF in the germline V gene (reference sequence). The CDR3 bases are TGTGCCACCAGCAGAGACACACTGACCACAGGGATCTACGAGCAGTACTTC. Translation: CATSRDTLTTGIYEQYF.

As to this clone: The same CDR3 can be traced to other DNA sequences in this sample. The chain uses TRBV29-1 and TRBJ2-2; D remains ambiguous. V dropped 4 bases and J dropped 1 base, with 7 bases sitting between them. From germline, CDR1 is SQVTM and CDR2 ANQGSEA. The CDR3 has 13 residues. In DNA form, the CDR3 reads TGCAGCGTTGTGGGTGAGAACACCGGGGAGCTGTTTTTT. As protein: CSVVGENTGELFF.

The chain recombines TRBV2 with TRBJ2-1; no definite D call. Trimming took 7 bases from V and 2 from J, leaving 12 bases between them. Per the germline V gene, CDR1 is SNHLY and CDR2 is FYNNEI. This CDR3 spans 14 amino acids. The CDR3 here is CASIRDATYNEQFF. CDR3 sequence (DNA): TGTGCCAGCATTAGGGATGCGACCTACAATGAGCAGTTCTTC.

The genes are TRBV25-1 and TRBJ2-1; 8 positions match TRBD2. The germline CDR1 and CDR2 sequences are MGHDK and SYGVNS. V lost 5 bases and J lost 4; bases outside the gene matches: 10. The CDR3 totals 16 residues. In DNA, the CDR3 is TGTGCCAGCAGTCTACCGGGACTAGATTCGTACAATGAGCAGTTCTTC. Translation gives CASSLPGLDSYNEQFF.

V is TRBV7-2 and J is TRBJ1-1; 8 nucleotides agree with TRBD1. The trim removed 5 bases at V and 5 bases at J, leaving 10 bases unmatched. Germline-derived CDR1 and CDR2 are SGHTA and FQGNSA. The length of the CDR3 is 15 residues. The CDR3 region has the DNA TGTGCCAGCAGCCCCGGACAGGGAGGTTGGACTGAAGCTTTCTTT. This translates into CASSPGQGGWTEAFF. Using reference TRBV7-2 and TRBJ1-1 for the parts outside the CDR3, the full variable domain is GAGVSQSPSNKVTEKGKDVELRCDPISGHTALYWYRQSLGQGLEFLIYFQGNSAPDKSGLPSDRFSAERTGGSVSTLTIQRTQQEDSAVYLCASSPGQGGWTEAFFGQGTRLTVV.

This chain connects TRBV5-1 to TRBJ2-5; 8 bases fit TRBD2. Trimming removed 1 base from V and 1 base from J; junction bases left unmatched: 6. The CDR3 consists of 16 residues. Per the germline V gene, CDR1 is SGHRS and CDR2 is YFSETQ. The CDR3 DNA sequence: TGCGCCAGCAGCTTGATAGGACTAGCCGGCCAAGAGACCCAGTACTTC. This translates into CASSLIGLAGQETQYF. Drawing the rest from reference TRBV5-1 and TRBJ2-5, the complete variable domain is KAGVTQTPRYLIKTRGQQVTLSCSPISGHRSVSWYQQTPGQGLQFLFEYFSETQRNKGNFPGRFSGRQFSNSRSEMNVSTLELGDSALYLCASSLIGLAGQETQYFGPGTRLLVL.

CDR3 sequence reads: CASSRANLQGVGELFF. CDR3 sequence (DNA): TGTGCCAGCTCACGCGCCAATTTACAGGGAGTCGGGGAGCTGTTTTTT. V and J are TRBV18 and TRBJ2-2, with a possible D match to TRBD1 (6 bases). CDR3 size: 16 residues. Per germline, CDR1 KGHSH and CDR2 LQKENI. V was clipped by 4 bases and J by 7 bases, with 19 bases between them.

The V gene is TRBV27, the J gene TRBJ2-1; the D gene is possibly TRBD2 (5 bases). The CDR3 consists of 15 residues. Trimming stripped 5 bases from V and 4 bases from J, with 15 bases between. Per the germline V gene, CDR1 is MNHEY and CDR2 is SMNVEV (reference sequence). The CDR3 is CASSPVVGEYNEQFF. Written as DNA, the CDR3 is TGTGCCAGCAGTCCAGTTGTGGGAGAGTACAATGAGCAGTTCTTC.

This chain joins TRBV7-2 and TRBJ2-7; 10 bases align to TRBD2. Germline CDR1 SGHTA, CDR2 FQGNSA. V gave up 4 bases and J gave up 6 bases; unmatched junction bases: 9. This CDR3 has 15 residues. CDR3 bases: TGTGCCAGCAGCTCCTCTAGCGGGAGAAGGCTCGAGCAGTACTTC. Amino acids: CASSSSSGRRLEQYF.

The V and J genes are TRBV28 and TRBJ2-1, with D maybe TRBD2 (5 bases). The germline CDR1 and CDR2 sequences are MDHEN and SYDVKM. The CDR3 runs 16 residues. Trimming took off 5 bases at V and 1 base at J, with 15 bases between the two ends. In DNA, the CDR3 is TGTGCCAGCAGTCCGCTCGCGGAGGTTTCCTACAATGAGCAGTTCTTC. Translated, it gives CASSPLAEVSYNEQFF.

This chain links TRBV5-1 with TRBJ1-2; D gene uncertain. The V end lost 3 bases, the J end lost 4 bases, and 13 bases lay between the germline ends. The CDR3 consists of 14 residues. Germline lookup yields CDR1 SGHRS and CDR2 YFSETQ. In DNA form, the CDR3 reads TGCGCCAGCAGCTCCGTGGGAGTTGTCTATGGCTACACCTTC. This gives the protein CASSSVGVVYGYTF. The whole variable domain, filled in from reference TRBV5-1 and TRBJ1-2, reads KAGVTQTPRYLIKTRGQQVTLSCSPISGHRSVSWYQQTPGQGLQFLFEYFSETQRNKGNFPGRFSGRQFSNSRSEMNVSTLELGDSALYLCASSSVGVVYGYTFGSGTRLTVV.

The chain has TRBV7-9 and TRBJ2-7; TRBD1 might be the D (6 bases). V lost 3 bases and J 0 bases, leaving 15 bases between the germline ends. The CDR3 covers 16 residues. Per germline, CDR1 SEHNR and CDR2 FQNEAQ (reference sequence). The CDR3 is CASSFTRGRNSYEQYF. CDR3 DNA: TGTGCCAGCAGCTTTACCAGGGGCCGAAACTCCTACGAGCAGTACTTC.